These 13 T cell receptor beta chains share one sample of origin, sequenced in a study of blood T cell repertoires in COVID-19. This table comes from immunoSEQ multiplex PCR, and its TCRdb copy is limited to in-frame clones, with some not included. The sample includes some 69,000 clones, nearly 85% of them seen just once. Sequences were obtained from peripheral blood. Receptors originate from a woman aged 55-70 years with acute or convalescent COVID-19.

The V and J genes are TRBV6-2 or TRBV6-3 and TRBJ1-1; D remains unclear. The CDR3 is made up of 15 amino acids. V shed 1 base and J shed 2 bases, with 11 bases lying between them. Germline CDR1 is MNHEY and CDR2 is SVGEGT. Here the CDR3 reads CASSYFLTINTEAFF. DNA for the CDR3: TGTGCCAGCAGTTACTTCTTAACAATAAACACTGAAGCTTTCTTT.

This clone has just a few counts. V and J are TRBV18 and TRBJ1-5; 12 bases match TRBD1. CDR3 length equals 14 residues. Trimming took 3 bases from V and 7 from J; bases not matched to a gene: 1. Germline V gives CDR1 KGHSH, CDR2 LQKENI. CDR3 amino acids: CASSPGTGGQPQHF. CDR3 DNA: TGTGCCAGCTCACCTGGGACAGGGGGCCAGCCCCAGCATTTT.

The chain has TRBV5-1 and TRBJ1-3; TRBD1 agrees at 8 bases. The CDR3 is 16 residues long. CDR1 and CDR2 (germline): SGHRS, YFSETQ. Germline trimming cut 7 bases from V and 4 bases from J; bases unmatched to any gene: 13. CDR3 DNA: TGCGCCAGCCGCCCCCAACAGGGGGTATTGGGAAACACCATATATTTT. Protein product: CASRPQQGVLGNTIYF.

This chain connects TRBV28 to TRBJ1-2; D remains ambiguous. Trimming stripped 6 bases from V and 4 bases from J, with 15 bases between. The length of the CDR3 is 14 residues. The germline V gene has CDR1 MDHEN and CDR2 SYDVKM. The CDR3 loop is CASRLGSTTYGYTF. The CDR3 region has the DNA TGTGCCAGCAGATTGGGCTCGACTACCTATGGCTACACCTTC.

This chain joins TRBV18 and TRBJ2-3; 7 nucleotides align to TRBD1. V was pared by 3 bases and J by 0 bases, with 6 bases of the junction left unmatched. CDR1 is KGHSH and CDR2 is LQKENI in the germline V gene. The CDR3 runs 16 residues. CDR3 region: CASSPLGQVSTDTQYF. DNA of the CDR3: TGTGCCAGCTCACCCCTTGGACAGGTCAGCACAGATACGCAGTATTTT.

The rearrangement links TRBV6-6 to TRBJ2-3, with TRBD2 matching 13 bases. The junction had 6 bases not matched to a gene; V was cut back by 6 bases and J by 6 bases. CDR1 and CDR2 (germline): MNHNY, SVGAGI (reference sequence). The CDR3 spans 15 residues. CDR3 amino acids: CASSRGTSGKDTQYF. CDR3 DNA sequence: TGTGCCAGCAGCCGGGGGACTAGCGGGAAGGATACGCAGTATTTT.

V and J are TRBV6-5 and TRBJ2-1, with TRBD2 identical over 9 bases. This CDR3 comprises 15 residues. The germline CDR1 and CDR2 sequences are MNHEY and SVGAGI. With 2 bases clipped from V and 8 bases from J, the junction kept 7 bases outside the gene matches. The CDR3 loop is CASSYGGRAGDEQFF. DNA of the CDR3: TGTGCCAGCAGTTACGGCGGGAGGGCCGGGGATGAGCAGTTCTTC.

This clone was detected a few times. The chain has TRBV5-5 and TRBJ2-4, with a possible D match to TRBD2 (5 bases). The V end lost 3 bases, the J end lost 8 bases, and 12 bases lay between the germline ends. The CDR3 is 13 amino acids. CDR1 is SGHKS and CDR2 is YYEKEE in the germline V gene (reference sequence). This CDR3 is CASSSKLVDIQYF. The CDR3 DNA follows: TGTGCCAGCAGCTCGAAACTAGTGGACATTCAGTACTTC. The complete variable domain, with remaining parts taken from reference TRBV5-5 and TRBJ2-4, reads DAGVTQSPTHLIKTRGQQVTLRCSPISGHKSVSWYQQVLGQGPQFIFQYYEKEERGRGNFPDRFSARQFPNYSSELNVNALLLGDSALYLCASSSKLVDIQYFGAGTRLSVL.

Concerning this clone itself: Other DNA variants within this sample encode the same CDR3. The chain combines TRBV9 with TRBJ2-1, with 10 nucleotides matching TRBD2. The germline V gene has CDR1 SGDLS and CDR2 YYNGEE. The CDR3 is 15 residues long. After removal of 0 bases from V and 4 bases from J, the junction contained 1 base not matched to a gene. The CDR3 is CASSVGTSGYNEQFF. CDR3 nucleotides: TGTGCCAGCAGCGTAGGGACTAGCGGTTACAATGAGCAGTTCTTC.

A remark on this clone: One junction end does not reproduce the germline sequence, and a read error may be involved. The rearrangement joins TRBV7-3 to TRBJ1-2; 7 positions match TRBD1. Germline V gives CDR1 SGHTA, CDR2 FQGTGA. CDR3 length: 12 amino acids. CDR3 residues: CASSRPRDSDRF. The CDR3 coding sequence is TGTGCCAGCAGTCGCCCCCGGGACAGCGACCGCTTC.

The rearrangement joins TRBV6-5 to TRBJ2-7, with 7 positions matching TRBD1. Germline CDR1 reads MNHEY; CDR2 reads SVGAGI. This CDR3 is 14 amino acids long. The V and J ends lost 6 bases and 1 base, in that order; junction bases with no gene match: 6. The CDR3 region is CASSYDRVSYEQYF. The DNA of the CDR3 is TGTGCCAGCAGCTATGACAGGGTTTCCTACGAGCAGTACTTC.

V gene TRBV18 combines with J gene TRBJ2-3; 7 bases are a match to TRBD1. In germline, CDR1 is KGHSH, CDR2 LQKENI. Unmatched junction bases numbered 7, after V lost 6 bases and J lost 7 bases. The CDR3 totals 13 residues. CDR3 residues: CASSDGTDNTQYF. In DNA form, the CDR3 reads TGTGCCAGCTCGGACGGGACAGACAATACGCAGTATTTT.

CDR3 nucleotide sequence: TGTGCTAGTGGTTCGCCTCGGGACAGCGCTGAGGAAAAACTGTTTTTT. Residues: CASGSPRDSAEEKLFF. The rearrangement joins TRBV12-5 to TRBJ1-4; the match to TRBD1 covers 7 bases. The junction had 13 bases not matched to a gene; V was cut back by 4 bases and J by 8 bases. Germline CDR1 LGHNT, CDR2 FRNRAP. The CDR3 extends over 16 amino acids.